One T cell receptor (beta chain) is described in this entry. This sample stems from a study of blood T cell repertoires in COVID-19. As for the study in general: Donors in the United States, Italy and Spain gave samples during acute or convalescent COVID-19. T cells, B-cell-depleted T cells, or PBMCs supplied cDNA or gDNA.

Methods used by the authors: Reference gene primer amplification gave nucleated cell count estimates. The data were produced by immunoSEQ multiplex PCR, yet TCRdb's version contains in-frame clones alone and is incomplete. For V, J and clone size, that table is used; D and trimming come from the DNA. The table has some 270,000 clones, 84% seen once. This CDR3 spans 14 amino acids. Per germline, CDR1 DFQATT and CDR2 SNEGSKA (reference sequence). V shed 3 bases, J shed 5 bases, and the junction held 8 bases outside the gene matches. The chain uses TRBV20-1 and TRBJ2-5; 8 bases map to TRBD2. Sequencing was carried out using peripheral blood. The receptor was derived from a woman in her thirties or forties who had recovered from COVID-19. CDR3 nucleotide sequence: TGCAGTGCTAGTCAACGCGGGGGGAGGGAGACCCAGTACTTC. Amino acid sequence: CSASQRGGRETQYF.